The 22 T cell receptor beta chains below all came from one sample that was sequenced in a study of PD-1 blockade in classical Hodgkin lymphoma. Method: immunoSEQ multiplex PCR; TCRdb's copy keeps in-frame clones and lacks some. The repertoire consists of over 85,000 clones, with 90% occurring once and the leading ten covering approximately 2.9%. Time point: cycle 4 day 1 (C4D1), after more than 5 weeks of nivolumab. Relapse after autologous stem cell transplantation occurred in every patient, and brentuximab vedotin exposure varied. Material: peripheral blood mononuclear cells (PBMCs), obtained before the fourth cycle of nivolumab. The source of these receptors is a human donor with classical Hodgkin lymphoma.

Here the CDR3 DNA reads TGTGCCAGCAGCCAGCGGGACAGGGTTTCTGGCTACACCTTC. Amino acid sequence: CASSQRDRVSGYTF. The chain joins TRBV4-2 to TRBJ1-2, with 9 bases matching TRBD1. The CDR3 is 14 residues long. V trimming: 3 bases; J trimming: 7 bases; junction bases outside the gene matches: 6. In germline, CDR1 is LGHNA, CDR2 YNFKEQ.

The gene calls are TRBV13 and TRBJ2-5, with D perhaps matching TRBD1 (6 bases). The CDR3 spans 14 residues. The germline CDR1 and CDR2 sequences are PRHDT and FYEKMQ (reference sequence). V was shortened by 4 bases and J by 5 bases, with 14 bases between the two germline ends. The CDR3 DNA is TGTGCCAGCAGCTCCCCCAGGGGACGGGAGACCCAGTACTTC. It codes for CASSSPRGRETQYF.

The chain carries TRBV9 and TRBJ2-7, with 8 bases identical to TRBD2. CDR3 length equals 17 residues. The germline V gene encodes CDR1 SGDLS and CDR2 YYNGEE. With 4 bases clipped from V and 3 bases from J, the junction kept 15 bases outside the gene matches. Here the CDR3 reads CASSPDAAGAFNYEQYF. The CDR3 DNA sequence: TGTGCCAGCAGCCCAGACGCAGCGGGGGCCTTCAACTACGAGCAGTACTTC.

The chain links TRBV7-9 to TRBJ2-1; 11 bases line up with TRBD1. V gave up 6 bases and J gave up 8 bases; unmatched junction bases: 9. The germline V gene encodes CDR1 SEHNR and CDR2 FQNEAQ (reference sequence). There are 15 residues in the CDR3. CDR3 bases: TGTGCCAGCAGTCTAGGGACAGGGGGATCCTATGAGCAGTTCTTC. It yields the protein CASSLGTGGSYEQFF.

The V and J genes are TRBV7-8 and TRBJ2-1; D is uncertain. The V and J ends lost 3 bases and 8 bases respectively, with 2 bases between them. Germline values: CDR1 SGHVS, CDR2 FQNEAQ. This CDR3 spans 10 amino acids. Here the CDR3 DNA reads TGTGCCAGCAGCTTGCATGAGCAGTTCTTC. Protein: CASSLHEQFF.

The sample holds a few counts of this clone. The chain couples TRBV5-1 to TRBJ1-1; TRBD1 matches at 7 bases. CDR1 and CDR2 (germline): SGHRS, YFSETQ. The CDR3 loop spans 16 amino acids. Trimming removed 4 bases from V and 1 base from J; junction bases left unmatched: 10. This CDR3 reads CASSRAWDRANTEAFF. In DNA form, the CDR3 reads TGCGCCAGCAGCAGAGCTTGGGACAGAGCGAACACTGAAGCTTTCTTT.

The J gene is TRBJ1-5, the V gene TRBV7-2; TRBD1 agrees at 7 bases. The CDR3 has 16 residues. Germline assignment: CDR1 SGHTA and CDR2 FQGNSA. Unmatched junction bases numbered 5, after V lost 2 bases and J lost 1 base. The CDR3 DNA is TGTGCCAGCAGCTTAACTGCGACAGGGAGCAATCAGCCCCAGCATTTT. Translated: CASSLTATGSNQPQHF.

The chain employs TRBV7-2 and TRBJ2-7; D gene uncertain. CDR1 is SGHTA, CDR2 FQGNSA, per germline. The CDR3 sequence is 14 residues long. Trimming took off 1 base at V and 1 base at J, with 8 bases between the two ends. The CDR3 is CASSLETRSYEQYF. The CDR3 DNA sequence: TGTGCCAGCAGCTTAGAGACCCGATCCTACGAGCAGTACTTC.

The V and J genes are TRBV18 and TRBJ2-3; 8 bases fit TRBD2. Germline loops: CDR1 KGHSH, CDR2 LQKENI. J gave up 0 bases and V 1 base, and 3 bases lay outside the gene matches. The CDR3 length is 16 residues. The CDR3 here is CASSPLAGTSTDTQYF. The CDR3 DNA reads as TGTGCCAGCTCACCACTAGCGGGGACTAGCACAGATACGCAGTATTTT.

This chain uses TRBV23-1 with TRBJ1-2, with D tentatively TRBD1 (5 bases). TRBV23-1 is labeled an ORF, and its function is uncertain. V lost 0 bases to trimming and J lost 12 bases, with 11 bases between them. The CDR3 is made up of 12 amino acids. The CDR3 DNA is TGCGCCAGCAGTCAATCGTCAGGGAGCCACACCTTC. Encoded protein: CASSQSSGSHTF.

The CDR3, as DNA: TGTGCCAGCAGTTACTCGGAGGGGACTTGGCCAGCTTTCTTT. As protein: CASSYSEGTWPAFF. The chain uses TRBV6-5 and TRBJ1-1; D perhaps matches TRBD1 (5 bases). This CDR3 has 14 amino acids. CDR1 and CDR2 (germline): MNHEY, SVGAGI. Trimming took off 0 bases at V and 10 bases at J, with 15 bases between the two ends.

This clone occurred a few times. V gene TRBV6-1 combines with J gene TRBJ1-1; the D gene is possibly TRBD1 (6 bases). V lost 2 bases and J lost 5, with 9 bases in between. Germline V lookup: CDR1 MNHNS, CDR2 SASEGT. The CDR3 totals 13 residues. CDR3 amino acids: CASSERGLTEAFF. CDR3 DNA: TGTGCCAGCAGTGAAAGGGGGTTGACTGAAGCTTTCTTT.

The chain carries TRBV4-3 and TRBJ2-3; the D gene could be TRBD1 or TRBD2 (5 bases each). The CDR3 runs to 16 residues. Per the germline V gene, CDR1 is LGHNA and CDR2 is YSLEER. Trimming removed 1 base at V and 1 base at J, with 12 bases between. For the CDR3, the DNA is TGCGCCAGCAGCCAAGTACTAGGGGCCCGCACAGATACGCAGTATTTT. This encodes CASSQVLGARTDTQYF.

The chain recombines TRBV27 with TRBJ2-2; D unresolved. The length of the CDR3 is 14 residues. V was shortened by 5 bases and J by 2 bases, with 9 bases between the two germline ends. Germline V gives CDR1 MNHEY, CDR2 SMNVEV (reference sequence). CDR3 coding DNA: TGTGCCAGCAGTCGGAACTTAAACACCGGGGAGCTGTTTTTT. This encodes CASSRNLNTGELFF.

This clone was counted once. The rearrangement links TRBV19 to TRBJ2-6, with a tentative D call TRBD1 (6 bases). Germline assignment: CDR1 LNHDA and CDR2 SQIVND (reference sequence). The CDR3 runs 17 residues. The ends were cut back, 2 bases at V and 0 bases at J, with 11 bases in the middle. The CDR3 DNA follows: TGTGCCAGTAGTATACCCCGACAGGCCTCTGGGGCCAACGTCCTGACTTTC. As protein: CASSIPRQASGANVLTF.

The chain couples TRBV19 to TRBJ1-1; 10 nucleotides agree with TRBD1. The junction had 7 bases not matched to a gene; V was cut back by 4 bases and J by 5 bases. There are 15 residues in the CDR3. The germline CDR1 and CDR2 sequences are LNHDA and SQIVND (reference sequence). In DNA, the CDR3 is TGTGCCAGTAGTAGTTCCGACAGGGGGCGAACTGAAGCTTTCTTT. Its translation is CASSSSDRGRTEAFF. Combining the CDR3 with reference TRBV19 and TRBJ1-1 gives the whole variable domain DGGITQSPKYLFRKEGQNVTLSCEQNLNHDAMYWYRQDPGQGLRLIYYSQIVNDFQKGDIAEGYSVSREKKESFPLTVTSAQKNPTAFYLCASSSSDRGRTEAFFGQGTRLTVV.

The chain is built from TRBV19 and TRBJ2-7, with D possibly called TRBD1 or TRBD2 (5 bases each). Germline V CDR1 and CDR2: LNHDA, SQIVND (reference sequence). The V end lost 5 bases, the J end lost 4 bases, and 15 bases lay between the germline ends. The length of the CDR3 is 14 residues. CDR3 region: CASSVAPGPYEQYF. The CDR3 nucleotides read TGTGCCAGTAGTGTAGCCCCGGGACCGTACGAGCAGTACTTC.

This clone was detected only once. The rearrangement uses TRBV5-1 and TRBJ2-3, with 7 bases fitting TRBD1. Germline trimming cut 4 bases from V and 4 bases from J; bases unmatched to any gene: 3. The CDR3 is made up of 13 amino acids. Per germline, CDR1 SGHRS and CDR2 YFSETQ. CDR3 in DNA: TGCGCCAGCAGCCTCCAGGGGGCAGATACGCAGTATTTT. It encodes CASSLQGADTQYF.

The chain employs TRBV27 and TRBJ1-6; D call uncertain. Per the germline V gene, CDR1 is MNHEY and CDR2 is SMNVEV (reference sequence). This CDR3 comprises 14 residues. Trimming stripped 1 base from V and 7 bases from J, with 8 bases between. CDR3: CASSLLHGNSPLHF. For the CDR3, the DNA is TGTGCCAGCAGTTTATTACATGGGAATTCACCCCTCCACTTT.

The V call is TRBV19, the J call TRBJ1-1; 11 positions agree with TRBD1. The CDR3 is 15 residues long. V lost 7 bases to trimming and J lost 4 bases; unmatched junction nucleotides: 8. The V gene's germline CDR1 is LNHDA and CDR2 SQIVND (reference sequence). This CDR3 is CASTFPGTGGTEAFF. In DNA, the CDR3 is TGTGCCAGTACCTTCCCCGGGACAGGGGGCACTGAAGCTTTCTTT.

The V gene is TRBV28, the J gene TRBJ1-5, with D maybe TRBD1 (5 bases). Trimming took off 4 bases at V and 3 bases at J, with 16 bases between the two ends. This CDR3 region has 16 residues. Germline assignment: CDR1 MDHEN and CDR2 SYDVKM. The CDR3 here is CASSSTAGYLNQPQHF. The CDR3 coding sequence is TGTGCCAGCAGTTCGACAGCGGGGTATCTCAATCAGCCCCAGCATTTT.

The gene calls are TRBV5-1 and TRBJ2-7, with D unresolved. Germline V CDR1 and CDR2: SGHRS, YFSETQ. The CDR3 runs to 13 residues. Trimming shortened V by 2 bases and J by 2 bases, and 8 bases separated the two germline ends. The CDR3 region is CASSFSLTYEQYF. DNA of the CDR3: TGCGCCAGCAGCTTTAGCCTTACCTACGAGCAGTACTTC.